The rows below give T cell receptor beta chains drawn from one sample of a study of neoadjuvant anti-PD-1 for oral cavity cancer. Only in-frame clones appear in the TCRdb table, and some are missing; sequencing was by immunoSEQ multiplex PCR. The repertoire holds over 30,000 clones, with roughly 79% as singletons. The source was PBMCs, collected after nivolumab (anti-PD-1) treatment. The receptors were gathered from a person aged 35-79 years with oral cavity squamous cell carcinoma. Each CDR3 is given with its conserved first and last residue. D genes are given only for firm matches. The listing skips clone size in some rows; elsewhere it reads once, few, many or a size class.

D: TRBD1; V: TRBV5-1; J: TRBJ1-4; size: NA; DNA: TGCGCCAGCAGCTCAGGGGGCGGAACTAATGAAAAACTGTTTTTT; CDR3: CASSSGGGTNEKLFF
D: NA; V: TRBV18; J: TRBJ1-5; size: NA; DNA: TGTGCCAGCTCACCGGAAAGGAATCAGCCCCAGCATTTT; CDR3: CASSPERNQPQHF
D: NA; V: TRBV6-1; J: TRBJ1-2; size: NA; DNA: TGTGCCAGCAGTGAAGTCCGGACTAACTATGGCTACACCTTC; CDR3: CASSEVRTNYGYTF
D: TRBD2; V: TRBV7-8; J: TRBJ2-5; size: NA; DNA: TGTGCCAGCAGCTTAACTAGCGGGGGGGAGACCCAGTACTTC; CDR3: CASSLTSGGETQYF
D: NA; V: TRBV2; J: TRBJ1-6; size: NA; DNA: TGTGCCAGCAGTGGAGAACCTAATTCACCCCTCCACTTT; CDR3: CASSGEPNSPLHF
D: NA; V: TRBV6-5; J: TRBJ1-2; size: NA; DNA: TGTGCCAGCAGCCGCTTGGGGGGCGCCGATGGCTACACCTTC; CDR3: CASSRLGGADGYTF
D: NA; V: TRBV10-3; J: TRBJ1-2; size: few; DNA: TGTGCCATCGGGTCGTCAGCTAACTATGGCTACACCTTC; CDR3: CAIGSSANYGYTF
D: NA; V: TRBV19; J: TRBJ2-2; size: few; DNA: TGTGCCAGTAGACTAATGTCGGGGAACACCGGGGAGCTGTTTTTT; CDR3: CASRLMSGNTGELFF
D: NA; V: TRBV5-6; J: TRBJ1-1; size: NA; DNA: TGTGCCAGCCGACGGGGCGGAGGATCTGAAGCTTTCTTT; CDR3: CASRRGGGSEAFF
D: NA; V: TRBV30; J: TRBJ2-4; size: NA; DNA: TGTGCCTGGAGAGGGGCTAGAGGGGAGGAAAACATTCAGTACTTC; CDR3: CAWRGARGEENIQYF
D: NA; V: TRBV29-1; J: TRBJ1-5; size: NA; DNA: TGCAGCGCTTCCAATGGTGCCGGCCGCAATCAGCCCCAGCATTTT; CDR3: CSASNGAGRNQPQHF
D: TRBD1; V: TRBV9; J: TRBJ1-2; size: NA; DNA: TGTGCCAGCAGCGTAGATCTGACAGGGACAGGAGGCTACACCTTC; CDR3: CASSVDLTGTGGYTF
D: NA; V: TRBV5-5; J: TRBJ2-7; size: NA; DNA: TGTGCCAGCAGCTTGGGCATACGGATGAGAGGGGGAACCTACGAGCAGTACTTC; CDR3: CASSLGIRMRGGTYEQYF
D: NA; V: TRBV7-2; J: TRBJ1-4; size: NA; DNA: TGTGCCAGCAGTTACACAGGGTCTGGGAATGAAAAACTGTTTTTT; CDR3: CASSYTGSGNEKLFF
D: TRBD2; V: TRBV10-2; J: TRBJ2-3; size: NA; DNA: TGCGCCAGCATCACGCGGCAGGGAGGGGGCACAGATACGCAGTATTTT; CDR3: CASITRQGGGTDTQYF
D: NA; V: TRBV5-3; J: TRBJ1-1; size: once; DNA: TGTGCCAGAAGCTTGGCGGCAGGGGAGAGTTGGATGAACACTGAAGCTTTCTTT; CDR3: CARSLAAGESWMNTEAFF
D: NA; V: TRBV10-3; J: TRBJ2-2; size: NA; DNA: TGTGCCGTCGGGACATACAACACCGGGGAGCTGTTTTTT; CDR3: CAVGTYNTGELFF
D: NA; V: TRBV30; J: TRBJ1-1; size: NA; DNA: TGTGCCTGGAGTGTACGTGTGAACACTGAAGCTTTCTTT; CDR3: CAWSVRVNTEAFF
D: NA; V: TRBV10-3; J: TRBJ2-7; size: NA; DNA: TGTGCCATCAGTGGAGGGGAGGACTACGAGCAGTACTTC; CDR3: CAISGGEDYEQYF
D: NA; V: TRBV9; J: TRBJ2-3; size: NA; DNA: TGTGCCAGCAGCGTAGCTCTTCCCGGGACAACTAGCACAGATACGCAGTATTTT; CDR3: CASSVALPGTTSTDTQYF
D: NA; V: TRBV18; J: TRBJ1-4; size: once; DNA: TGTGCCAGCTCACCATCGGGTACAGGTGCAACTAATGAAAAACTGTTTTTT; CDR3: CASSPSGTGATNEKLFF
D: TRBD1; V: TRBV10-3; J: TRBJ2-3; size: once; DNA: TGTGCCATCAGGGCCGGGACAGGGGCTGGAACAGATACGCAGTATTTT; CDR3: CAIRAGTGAGTDTQYF
D: NA; V: TRBV18; J: TRBJ2-7; size: NA; DNA: TGTGCCAGCTCACCACCAGGAGGGAATGGCAACGAGCAGTACTTC; CDR3: CASSPPGGNGNEQYF
D: TRBD1; V: TRBV27; J: TRBJ2-7; size: NA; DNA: TGTGCCAGCCGTGAAATGGACAGGGAATACGAGCAGTACTTC; CDR3: CASREMDREYEQYF